The clone carrying this T cell receptor (beta chain) appeared a few times. Its antigen is not known. A second PCR of roughly 7 to 11 cycles used a sample-barcoded 5' primer and a J-beta primer mix. TCRdb re-called the 5' RACE reads through MiXCR, storing one row per CDR3 protein. The sample holds around 1,800,000 distinct CDR3 sequences, roughly two fifths seen once. This entry belongs to a study of blood T cells in healthy people across ages. Germline CDR1 is MNHNS and CDR2 is SASEGT. The CDR3 loop spans 14 amino acids. V lost 6 bases to trimming and J lost 2 bases; unmatched junction nucleotides: 7. Study-level points and caveats: Comparison with aged donors showed that long-lived donors had more naive CD4+ cells and higher diversity.

The TCR sequence derives from a human donor in good health. The chain couples TRBV6-1 to TRBJ2-7; the match to TRBD1 covers 7 bases. The sample comprised blood. CDR3 sequence reads: CASRPPGQTYEQYF. The CDR3 DNA reads TGTGCCAGCAGGCCTCCGGGACAGACCTACGAGCAGTACTTC.